This TCR beta chain stems from a study of OX40 agonist ivuxolimab in advanced cancers. Patients with a history of autoimmune disease or on systemic immunosuppression were excluded. Sampling times: baseline, cycle 4 day 1, cycle 7 day 1. As concerns this clone: Antigen unknown.

Overall study findings and caveats: Compared with CD4+, CD8+ T cells on average had more expanded clones.

TCRdb keeps only in-frame clones here, not all; method: immunoSEQ multiplex PCR. The sample comprises fewer than 70,000 clones, around 80% of which are singletons, and 2.1% rests with the top ten. Trimming pared 3 bases from V and 3 bases from J, leaving 11 bases between. The length of the CDR3 is 15 residues. Germline loops: CDR1 LNHDA, CDR2 SQIVND (reference sequence). The TCR comes from an adult with an advanced solid tumor such as melanoma, head and neck, liver or kidney cancer. The material was CD4+ or CD8+ T cells sorted from blood, obtained in a trial of the OX40 agonist ivuxolimab. The chain recombines TRBV19 with TRBJ1-4; D is unclear. As DNA, the CDR3 is TGTGCCAGTAGTATTATTGGCTCGGCTAATGAAAAACTGTTTTTT. Its protein is CASSIIGSANEKLFF.